Listed below are T cell receptor beta chains from one sample, sequenced in a study of CXCR3-negative and CXCR3-positive naive CD8 T cells. TCRdb reprocessed the 5' RACE reads and keeps a single row for each CDR3 protein, giving no DNA. Its table records 150,000 to 180,000 distinct CDR3 sequences. The sample consisted of naive CXCR3+ CD8+ T cells from blood. Receptors were obtained from a human donor in good health. Some clones in this sample may be carry-over from other donors' samples. The CDR3 runs from the conserved cysteine through the conserved F or W.

CSVLRSYEQYF	TRBV29-1	TRBJ2-7
CASSVAWAAEETQYF	TRBV9	TRBJ2-5
CSVEGTGTGAYNEQFF	TRBV29-1	TRBJ2-1
CASSLEGAGAPYEQYF	TRBV5-5	TRBJ2-7
CASSSTQQTGETQYF	TRBV7-7	TRBJ2-5
CASSYPPQPQHF	TRBV6-2/TRBV6-3	TRBJ1-5
CASSITGSSYEQYF	TRBV19	TRBJ2-7
CASSLYPGPVAFF	TRBV5-1	TRBJ1-1
CASSEFGGGNSPLHF	TRBV25-1	TRBJ1-6
CASSFDRVTGLNLGPAYSEQFF	TRBV12-3/TRBV12-4	TRBJ2-1
CASSFRGRNQPQHF	TRBV12-3/TRBV12-4	TRBJ1-5
CASSRQGSWGEQFF	TRBV12-3/TRBV12-4	TRBJ2-1
CASSQRGTSDWSSYNEQFF	TRBV28	TRBJ2-1
CSATGTSSQNEQFF	TRBV29-1	TRBJ2-1
CASSQDAGINEQFF	TRBV3-1	TRBJ2-1
CASSFLASGSRNEQFF	TRBV12-3/TRBV12-4	TRBJ2-1
CASSLAGGATYNEQFF	TRBV7-9	TRBJ2-1
CASTQGGYEQYF	TRBV7-9	TRBJ2-7
CASSLDGTGNSPLHF	TRBV5-1	TRBJ1-6
CASWGLAGGSTYNEQFF	TRBV11-1	TRBJ2-1
CASSGTDTTEQYF	TRBV25-1	TRBJ2-7
CASSLRLFVTGSGYEQYF	TRBV5-5	TRBJ2-7
CSVEGLAGDYEQYF	TRBV29-1	TRBJ2-7
CASMDSSYEQYF	TRBV7-9	TRBJ2-7
CASSPFGGRNQETQYF	TRBV6-6	TRBJ2-5
CASSLSERGTDTQYF	TRBV28	TRBJ2-3
CASSPLAGGEQYF	TRBV7-2	TRBJ2-7
CASSPVGGGPYEQFF	TRBV12-3/TRBV12-4	TRBJ2-1
CASRPDGYNQPQHF	TRBV12-3/TRBV12-4	TRBJ1-5
CASSTGTGRDTQYF	TRBV7-6	TRBJ2-3
CASSWGTGFNVEQYF	TRBV7-8	TRBJ2-7
CASSLAGAYGYTF	TRBV7-9	TRBJ1-2
CAISWQYSNQPQHF	TRBV6-8	TRBJ1-5
CSARDGLSDTGELFF	TRBV20-1	TRBJ2-2
CASSTTGDEQYF	TRBV5-5	TRBJ2-7
CASSGTGATYEQYF	TRBV5-6	TRBJ2-7
CSVPPGHPEENQYF	TRBV29-1	TRBJ2-5
CASSLTGQDNYEQYF	TRBV19	TRBJ2-7
CASSFPGGWYEQFF	TRBV28	TRBJ2-1
CASSPRDRAGNEQFF	TRBV25-1	TRBJ2-1
CASSPASLLNTGELFF	TRBV9	TRBJ2-2
CASSFPEGDGYNEQFF	TRBV12-3/TRBV12-4	TRBJ2-1
CSVVVLDTGELFF	TRBV29-1	TRBJ2-2
CSVEEYETSGRSNEQFF	TRBV29-1	TRBJ2-1
CAWSVQGDNEQFF	TRBV30	TRBJ2-1
CASSHRTGGIYEQYF	TRBV7-9	TRBJ2-7
CASSLVETSGGTQYF	TRBV5-1	TRBJ2-5
CASSPGQGANQETQYF	TRBV28	TRBJ2-5
CASSHYSGGAILTQYF	TRBV7-9	TRBJ2-3